Here is one T cell receptor (beta chain) with its context. This specimen comes from a study of blood T cell repertoires in COVID-19. Study in general: PBMCs, B-cell-depleted T cells, or T cells were the source of the cDNA or gDNA that made up the material.

Methods used by the authors: Amplification of reference gene primers provided the estimated nucleated cell counts. The protocol was immunoSEQ multiplex PCR, while the TCRdb copy is restricted to in-frame clones and leaves out a portion. V and J calls and clone size come straight from that table; D and trimming were deduced from the DNA. The table includes around 250,000 clones, roughly nine tenths detected once. Trimming stripped 6 bases from V and 0 bases from J, with 10 bases between. Germline values: CDR1 MNHEY, CDR2 SVGAGI. The CDR3 has 14 residues. The TCR originated in a woman in her thirties or forties who had recovered from COVID-19. The gene calls are TRBV6-5 and TRBJ2-3; weak D call: TRBD2 (6 bases). Sequencing was performed on peripheral blood. CDR3 residues: CASRPGLSTDTQYF. Written as DNA, the CDR3 is TGTGCCAGCAGACCGGGACTTAGCACAGATACGCAGTATTTT.